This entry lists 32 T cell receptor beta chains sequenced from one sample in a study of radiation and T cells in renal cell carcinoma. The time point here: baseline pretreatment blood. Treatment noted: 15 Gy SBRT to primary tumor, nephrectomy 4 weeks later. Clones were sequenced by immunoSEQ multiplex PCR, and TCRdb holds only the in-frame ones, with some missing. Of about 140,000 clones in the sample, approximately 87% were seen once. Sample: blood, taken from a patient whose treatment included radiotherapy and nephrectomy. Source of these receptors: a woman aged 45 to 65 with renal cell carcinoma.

CDR3 in amino acids: CASSPPGQGAGANVLTF. CDR3 sequence (DNA): TGTGCCAGCTCACCCCCAGGCCAGGGAGCTGGGGCCAACGTCCTGACTTTC. This rearrangement joins TRBV18 to TRBJ2-6; D may match TRBD1 or TRBD2 (5 bases each). In germline, CDR1 is KGHSH, CDR2 LQKENI. The CDR3 consists of 17 residues. With 3 bases removed from V and 2 bases from J, the gap between germline ends came to 14 bases.

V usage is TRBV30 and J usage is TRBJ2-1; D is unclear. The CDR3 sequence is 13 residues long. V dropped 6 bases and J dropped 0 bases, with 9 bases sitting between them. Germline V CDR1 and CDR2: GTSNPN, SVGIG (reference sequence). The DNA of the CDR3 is TGTGCCTGTGACATTGACTCCTACAATGAGCAGTTCTTC. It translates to CACDIDSYNEQFF.

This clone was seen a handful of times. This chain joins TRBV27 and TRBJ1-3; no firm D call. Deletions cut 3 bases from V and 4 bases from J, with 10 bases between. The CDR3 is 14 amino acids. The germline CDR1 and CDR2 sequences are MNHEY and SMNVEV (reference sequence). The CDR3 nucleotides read TGTGCCAGCAGTTTGAATTCCTTCGGAAACACCATATATTTT. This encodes CASSLNSFGNTIYF.

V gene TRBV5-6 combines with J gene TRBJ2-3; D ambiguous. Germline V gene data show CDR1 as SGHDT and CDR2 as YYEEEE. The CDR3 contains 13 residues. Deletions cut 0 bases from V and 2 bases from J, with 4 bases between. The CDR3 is CASSLVDTDTQYF. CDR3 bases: TGTGCCAGCAGCTTGGTCGACACAGATACGCAGTATTTT.

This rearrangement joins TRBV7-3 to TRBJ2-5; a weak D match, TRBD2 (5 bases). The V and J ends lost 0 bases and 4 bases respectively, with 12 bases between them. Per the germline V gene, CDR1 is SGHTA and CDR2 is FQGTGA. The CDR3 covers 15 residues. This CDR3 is CASSLTGSRSETQYF. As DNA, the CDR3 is TGTGCCAGCAGCTTAACAGGGAGTAGGTCAGAGACCCAGTACTTC.

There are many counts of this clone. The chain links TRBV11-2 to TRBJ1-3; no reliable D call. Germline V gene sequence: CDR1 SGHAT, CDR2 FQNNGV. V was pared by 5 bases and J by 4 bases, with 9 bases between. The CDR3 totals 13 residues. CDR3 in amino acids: CASSLAEGNTIYF. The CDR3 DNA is TGTGCCAGCAGCCTGGCTGAGGGAAACACCATATATTTT. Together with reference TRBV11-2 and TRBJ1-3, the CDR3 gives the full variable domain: EAGVAQSPRYKIIEKRQSVAFWCNPISGHATLYWYQQILGQGPKLLIQFQNNGVVDDSQLPKDRFSAERLKGVDSTLKIQPAKLEDSAVYLCASSLAEGNTIYFGEGSWLTVV.

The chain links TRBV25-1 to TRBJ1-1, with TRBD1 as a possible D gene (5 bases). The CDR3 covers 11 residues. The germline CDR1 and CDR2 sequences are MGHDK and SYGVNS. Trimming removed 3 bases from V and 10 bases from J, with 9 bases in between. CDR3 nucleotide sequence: TGTGCCAGCAGTGATTTTGGGGCAGCTTTCTTT. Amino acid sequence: CASSDFGAAFF.

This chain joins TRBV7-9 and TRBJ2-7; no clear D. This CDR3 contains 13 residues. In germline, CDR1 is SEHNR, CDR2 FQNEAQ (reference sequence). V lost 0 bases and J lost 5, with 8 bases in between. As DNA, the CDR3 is TGTGCCAGCAGCTTAGCAGGGCCCCACGAGCAGTACTTC. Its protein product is CASSLAGPHEQYF.

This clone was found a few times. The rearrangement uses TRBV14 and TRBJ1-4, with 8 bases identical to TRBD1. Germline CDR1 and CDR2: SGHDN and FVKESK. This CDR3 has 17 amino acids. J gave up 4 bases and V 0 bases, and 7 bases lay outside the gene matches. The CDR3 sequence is CASSQDFDRGVNEKLFF. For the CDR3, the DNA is TGTGCCAGCAGCCAAGATTTCGACAGGGGCGTTAATGAAAAACTGTTTTTT.

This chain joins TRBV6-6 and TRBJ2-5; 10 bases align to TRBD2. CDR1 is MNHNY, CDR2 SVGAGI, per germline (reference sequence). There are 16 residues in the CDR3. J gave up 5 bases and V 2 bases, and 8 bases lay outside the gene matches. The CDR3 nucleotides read TGTGCCAGCAGTTACCCGAGCGGGGGGGCGGAGGAGACCCAGTACTTC. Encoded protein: CASSYPSGGAEETQYF.

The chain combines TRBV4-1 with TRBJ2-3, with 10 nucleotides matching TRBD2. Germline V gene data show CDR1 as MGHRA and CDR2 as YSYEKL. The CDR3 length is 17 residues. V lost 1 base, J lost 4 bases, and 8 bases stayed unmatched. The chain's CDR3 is CASSQALAGVVADTQYF. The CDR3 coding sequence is TGCGCCAGCAGCCAAGCTCTAGCGGGAGTGGTGGCAGATACGCAGTATTTT.

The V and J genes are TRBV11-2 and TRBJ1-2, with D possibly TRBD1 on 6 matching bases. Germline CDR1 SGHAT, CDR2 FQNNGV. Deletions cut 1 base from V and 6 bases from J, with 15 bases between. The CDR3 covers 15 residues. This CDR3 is CASSLGTGMSHGYTF. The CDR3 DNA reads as TGTGCCAGCAGCTTAGGCACAGGGATGAGCCATGGCTACACCTTC.

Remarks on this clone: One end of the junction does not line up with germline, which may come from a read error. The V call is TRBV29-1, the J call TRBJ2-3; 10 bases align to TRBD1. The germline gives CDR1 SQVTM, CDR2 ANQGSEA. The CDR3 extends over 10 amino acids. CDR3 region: CSVGDRGRDF. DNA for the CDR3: TGCAGCGTGGGGGACAGGGGCCGAGATTTT.

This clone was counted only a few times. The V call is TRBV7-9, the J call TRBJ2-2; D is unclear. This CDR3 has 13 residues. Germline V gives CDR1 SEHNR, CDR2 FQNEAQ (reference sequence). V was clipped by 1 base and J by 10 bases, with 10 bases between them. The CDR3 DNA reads TGTGCCAGCAGCTTAGAGGCCGCGTTGGAGCTGTTTTTT. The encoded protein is CASSLEAALELFF.

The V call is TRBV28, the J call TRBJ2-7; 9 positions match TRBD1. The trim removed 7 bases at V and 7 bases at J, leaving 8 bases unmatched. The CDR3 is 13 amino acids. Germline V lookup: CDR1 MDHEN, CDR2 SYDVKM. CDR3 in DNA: TGTGCCAGCACCGAGACAGGGGGAGGGGAGCAGTACTTC. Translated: CASTETGGGEQYF.

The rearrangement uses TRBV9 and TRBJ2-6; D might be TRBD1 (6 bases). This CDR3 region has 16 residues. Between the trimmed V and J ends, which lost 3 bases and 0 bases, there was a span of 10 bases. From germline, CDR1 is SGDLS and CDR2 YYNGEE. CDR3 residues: CASSEGQFSGANVLTF. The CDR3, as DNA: TGTGCCAGCAGCGAAGGACAGTTCTCTGGGGCCAACGTCCTGACTTTC.

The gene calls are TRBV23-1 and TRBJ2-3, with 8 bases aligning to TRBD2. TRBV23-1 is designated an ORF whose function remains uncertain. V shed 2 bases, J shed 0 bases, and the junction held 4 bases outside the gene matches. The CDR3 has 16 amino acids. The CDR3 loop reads CASSQPRGDSTDTQYF. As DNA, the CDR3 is TGCGCCAGCAGTCAACCGCGGGGGGATAGCACAGATACGCAGTATTTT.

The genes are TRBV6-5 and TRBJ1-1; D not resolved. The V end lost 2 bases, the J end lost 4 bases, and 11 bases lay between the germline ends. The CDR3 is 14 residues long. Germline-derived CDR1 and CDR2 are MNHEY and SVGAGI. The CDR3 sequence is CASSYDPSGTEAFF. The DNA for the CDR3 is TGTGCCAGCAGTTACGACCCGTCGGGCACTGAAGCTTTCTTT.

The CDR3 region has the DNA TGTGCCAGCCATTATACCTCTGGGGCCAACGTCCTGACTTTC. Residues: CASHYTSGANVLTF. The rearrangement links TRBV13 to TRBJ2-6; D is undetermined. This CDR3 comprises 14 residues. V dropped 8 bases and J dropped 0 bases, with 8 bases sitting between them. The germline gives CDR1 PRHDT, CDR2 FYEKMQ (reference sequence).

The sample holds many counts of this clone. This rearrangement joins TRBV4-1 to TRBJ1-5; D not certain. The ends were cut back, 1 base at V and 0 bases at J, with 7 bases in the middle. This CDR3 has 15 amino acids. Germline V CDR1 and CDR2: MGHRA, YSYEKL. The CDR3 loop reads CASSQVQASNQPQHF. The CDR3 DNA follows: TGCGCCAGCAGCCAAGTTCAGGCTAGCAATCAGCCCCAGCATTTT.

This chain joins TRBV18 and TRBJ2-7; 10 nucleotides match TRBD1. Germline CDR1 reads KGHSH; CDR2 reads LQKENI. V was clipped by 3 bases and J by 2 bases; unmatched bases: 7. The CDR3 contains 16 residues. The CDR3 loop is CASSPRLGQGAYEQYF. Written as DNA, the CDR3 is TGTGCCAGCTCACCTCGTTTAGGACAGGGGGCCTACGAGCAGTACTTC.

CDR3 amino acids: CASSQRRTDTQYF. CDR3 nucleotide sequence: TGTGCCAGCAGCCAACGCCGAACAGATACGCAGTATTTT. V usage is TRBV7-2 and J usage is TRBJ2-3; D unclear. V was cut by 5 bases and J by 3 bases, with 9 bases left in between. This CDR3 comprises 13 residues. Per germline, CDR1 SGHTA and CDR2 FQGNSA.

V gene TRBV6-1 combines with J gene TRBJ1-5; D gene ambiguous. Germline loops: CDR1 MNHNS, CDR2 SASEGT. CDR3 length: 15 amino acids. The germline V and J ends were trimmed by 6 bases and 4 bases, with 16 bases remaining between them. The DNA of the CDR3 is TGTGCCAGCAGCCCGCTGGGAACAGCAAATCAGCCCCAGCATTTT. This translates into CASSPLGTANQPQHF.

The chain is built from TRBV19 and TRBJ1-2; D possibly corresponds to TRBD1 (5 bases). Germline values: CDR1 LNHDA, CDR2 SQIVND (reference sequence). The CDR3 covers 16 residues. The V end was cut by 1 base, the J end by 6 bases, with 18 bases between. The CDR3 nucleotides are TGTGCCAGTAGTATAGCCTCCGGAACGGGGCGGGATGGCTACACCTTC. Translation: CASSIASGTGRDGYTF. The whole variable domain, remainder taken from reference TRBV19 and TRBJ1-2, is DGGITQSPKYLFRKEGQNVTLSCEQNLNHDAMYWYRQDPGQGLRLIYYSQIVNDFQKGDIAEGYSVSREKKESFPLTVTSAQKNPTAFYLCASSIASGTGRDGYTFGSGTRLTVV.

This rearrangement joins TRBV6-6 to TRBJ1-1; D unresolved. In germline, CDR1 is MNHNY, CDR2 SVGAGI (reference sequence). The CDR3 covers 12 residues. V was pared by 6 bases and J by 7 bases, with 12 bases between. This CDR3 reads CASSRPDGEAFF. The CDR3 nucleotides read TGTGCCAGCAGCCGACCGGACGGTGAAGCTTTCTTT.

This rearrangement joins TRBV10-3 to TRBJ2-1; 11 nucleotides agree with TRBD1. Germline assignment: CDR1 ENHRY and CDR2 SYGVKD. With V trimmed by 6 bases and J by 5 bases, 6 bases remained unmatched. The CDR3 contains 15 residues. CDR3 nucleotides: TGTGCCATCAGGCTAGGGACAGGGGGGAACAATGAGCAGTTCTTC. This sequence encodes CAIRLGTGGNNEQFF.

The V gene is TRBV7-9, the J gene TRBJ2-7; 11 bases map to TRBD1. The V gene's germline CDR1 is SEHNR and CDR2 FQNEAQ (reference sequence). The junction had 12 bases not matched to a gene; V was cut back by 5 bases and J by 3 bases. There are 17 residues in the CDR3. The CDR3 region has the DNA TGTGCCAGCAGCCCGGACAGGGGGCGTAGCGGGAGCTACGAGCAGTACTTC. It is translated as CASSPDRGRSGSYEQYF.

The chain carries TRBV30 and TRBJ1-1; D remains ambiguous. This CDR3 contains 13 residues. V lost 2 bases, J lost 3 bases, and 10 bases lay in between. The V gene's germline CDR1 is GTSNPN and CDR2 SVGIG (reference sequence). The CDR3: CAWSPYRDTEAFF. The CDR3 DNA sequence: TGTGCCTGGAGTCCCTATAGGGACACTGAAGCTTTCTTT.

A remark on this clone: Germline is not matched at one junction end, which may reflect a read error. This CDR3 reads CASNLGRSGNTIYF. CDR3 bases: TGTGCCAGCAACTTAGGGCGCTCTGGAAACACCATATATTTT. The chain carries TRBV7-9 and TRBJ1-3; D remains unclear. The CDR3 runs to 14 residues. Germline V gives CDR1 SEHNR, CDR2 FQNEAQ (reference sequence).

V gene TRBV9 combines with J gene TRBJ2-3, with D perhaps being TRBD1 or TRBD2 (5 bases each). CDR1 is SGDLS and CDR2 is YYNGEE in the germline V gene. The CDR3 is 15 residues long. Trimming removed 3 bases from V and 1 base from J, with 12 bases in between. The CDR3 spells CASSGDGRRTDTQYF. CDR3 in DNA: TGTGCCAGCAGCGGGGACGGACGACGCACAGATACGCAGTATTTT.

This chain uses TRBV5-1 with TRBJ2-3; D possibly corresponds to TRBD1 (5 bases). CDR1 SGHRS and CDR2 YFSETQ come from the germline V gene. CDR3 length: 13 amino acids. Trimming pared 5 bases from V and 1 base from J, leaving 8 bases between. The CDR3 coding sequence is TGCGCCAGCAGGGAACAGGGCACAGATACGCAGTATTTT. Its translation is CASREQGTDTQYF.

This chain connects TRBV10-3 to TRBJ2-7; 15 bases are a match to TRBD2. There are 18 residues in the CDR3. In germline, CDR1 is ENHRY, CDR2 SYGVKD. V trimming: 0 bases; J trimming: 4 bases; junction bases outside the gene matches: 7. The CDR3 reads CAISESGLAGGPGYEQYF. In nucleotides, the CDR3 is TGTGCCATCAGTGAGTCCGGACTAGCGGGAGGGCCTGGGTACGAGCAGTACTTC.